A selection of T cell receptor beta chains follows, all from one sample in a study of blood T cell repertoires in COVID-19. TCRdb's copy holds only in-frame clones and misses some; the assay was immunoSEQ multiplex PCR. The sample lists some 180,000 clones; 83% were seen once. The material sequenced was peripheral blood. The origin of the receptors is a woman of 80 years or more with acute or convalescent COVID-19. CDR3s include the opening cysteine and the closing phenylalanine or tryptophan. D genes are given only for firm matches. The listing skips clone size in some rows; elsewhere it reads once, few, many or a size class.

>once|TRBV11-1|TRBJ1-5|13|-
TGTGCCAGCAGCTTAGACAGGGAAGAGCCCCAGCATTTT
CASSLDREEPQHF
>-|TRBV6-5|TRBJ1-1|16|-
TGTGCCAGCAGTTACGAGAGGGGGTTGCTGAACACTGAAGCTTTCTTT
CASSYERGLLNTEAFF
>-|TRBV6-5|TRBJ2-7|11|-
TGTGCCAGCAGACTTTCCTACGAGCAGTACTTC
CASRLSYEQYF
>once|TRBV4-2|TRBJ2-4|17|TRBD2
TGTGCCAGCAGCCGTAGCGGGGGGGGCGAGGCCAAAAACATTCAGTACTTC
CASSRSGGGEAKNIQYF
>-|TRBV15|TRBJ1-1|15|-
TGTGCCACCAGCAGAGCCACAGGAACGAACACTGAAGCTTTCTTT
CATSRATGTNTEAFF
>-|TRBV28|TRBJ1-4|14|TRBD1
TGTGCCAGCAGTCCCGGGACAGGGGATGAAAAACTGTTTTTT
CASSPGTGDEKLFF
>-|TRBV7-2|TRBJ1-2|12|-
TGTGCCAGCAGCTTGGCAGGGTCCGGCTACACCTTC
CASSLAGSGYTF
>-|TRBV28|TRBJ2-1|13|-
TGTGCCAGCAGGTACGGGATGGGAAATGAGCAGTTCTTC
CASRYGMGNEQFF
>-|TRBV25-1|TRBJ1-1|15|-
TGTGCCAGCAGTGGAGGTGGGGAGGCAGCCACTGAAGCTTTCTTT
CASSGGGEAATEAFF
>-|TRBV4-3|TRBJ1-6|13|-
TGCGCCAGCAGCCAAGCCGATAATTCACCCCTCCACTTT
CASSQADNSPLHF
>few|TRBV28|TRBJ2-7|13|TRBD1
TGTGCCATACCGGGACAGGGGGCCGACGAGCAGTACTTC
CAIPGQGADEQYF
>-|TRBV9|TRBJ2-1|13|-
TGTGCCAGCAGCGTAGATCTAGCGAATGAGCAGTTCTTC
CASSVDLANEQFF
>few|TRBV19|TRBJ1-1|15|TRBD1
TGTGCCAGTAGTATGACAGGGGGAGGCGACACTGAAGCTTTCTTT
CASSMTGGGDTEAFF
>-|TRBV3-1/TRBV3-2|TRBJ2-7|16|-
TGTGCCAGCAGCCAAGTGGGCCAGCGGGTATCCTACGAGCAGTACTTC
CASSQVGQRVSYEQYF
>-|TRBV4-2|TRBJ2-4|15|-
TGTGCCAGCAGCCAAGAAGACAGTGTCAAAAACATTCAGTACTTC
CASSQEDSVKNIQYF
>few|TRBV18|TRBJ2-4|13|TRBD1
TGTGCCAGCTCCCCCGAGTCTGACAGGGGTGGGTACTTC
CASSPESDRGGYF
>-|TRBV20-1|TRBJ1-1|10|-
TGCAGTGCCCTTGGACTTGAAGCTTTCTTT
CSALGLEAFF
>few|TRBV2|TRBJ1-4|15|TRBD1
TGTGCCAGCAGTGTACGACAGGGCATTTATGAAAAACTGTTTTTT
CASSVRQGIYEKLFF
>once|TRBV6-5|TRBJ1-2|15|-
TGTGCCAGCAGTTACCTTCCTAACCTTAACTATGGCTACACCTTC
CASSYLPNLNYGYTF
>-|TRBV15|TRBJ2-4|19|-
TGTGCCACCAGCAGAACTTCCTCGGGCAGCGGCCTAGCCAAAAACATTCAGTACTTC
CATSRTSSGSGLAKNIQYF
>-|TRBV18|TRBJ1-2|13|-
TGTGCCAGCTCACCAGGGGCCGACTATGGCTACACCTTC
CASSPGADYGYTF
>-|TRBV18|TRBJ2-2|17|TRBD2
TGTGCCAGCTCACCTGGACTAGCGGGCCAGAACACCGGGGAGCTGTTTTTT
CASSPGLAGQNTGELFF
>-|TRBV7-2|TRBJ2-5|15|TRBD2
TGTGCCAGCAGACGCGGGGGGTCTGGTAAAGAGACCCAGTACTTC
CASRRGGSGKETQYF
>few|TRBV6-6|TRBJ1-4|15|-
TGTGCCAGCAGTTACAGGCGGGGGACTAATGAAAAACTGTTTTTT
CASSYRRGTNEKLFF
>-|TRBV4-2|TRBJ1-3|15|-
TGTGCCAGCAGCCAGGGGCGGGGGCCTGGAAACACCATATATTTT
CASSQGRGPGNTIYF
>-|TRBV29-1|TRBJ2-7|14|-
TGCAGCGTTGCGGCGGGCCTCAGCTCCTACGAGCAGTACTTC
CSVAAGLSSYEQYF
>-|TRBV19|TRBJ1-6|15|-
TGTGCCAGTAACATCCCCGGGGGGAATAATTCACCCCTCCACTTT
CASNIPGGNNSPLHF
>few|TRBV28|TRBJ1-6|15|TRBD1
TGTGCCAGCAGTTTGCGGGACAGGGATAATTCACCCCTCCACTTT
CASSLRDRDNSPLHF
>-|TRBV21-1|TRBJ1-6|18|-
TGTGCCAGCAGCAAAGCGCTTTCAGGGTTGAAAGGTAATTCACCCCTCCACTTT
CASSKALSGLKGNSPLHF
>-|TRBV12-3/TRBV12-4|TRBJ1-1|13|-
TGTGCCAGCACCTGGACAGCGAACACTGAAGCTTTCTTT
CASTWTANTEAFF
>-|TRBV12-3/TRBV12-4|TRBJ1-1|13|-
TGTGCCAGCAGTTTGATCGAGGGTTCGGAAGCTTTCTTT
CASSLIEGSEAFF
>-|TRBV4-1|TRBJ1-5|15|TRBD1
TGCGCCAGCAGCCACAATACAGGGGTAGGACAGCCCCAGCATTTT
CASSHNTGVGQPQHF
>-|TRBV28|TRBJ1-4|14|-
TGTGCCAGCAGTCCTTTCGGGGTGGATGAAAAACTGTTTTTT
CASSPFGVDEKLFF
>-|TRBV9|TRBJ1-2|15|-
TGTGCCAGCAGCACCAGCCCTACAGGGAACTATGGCTACACCTTC
CASSTSPTGNYGYTF
>-|TRBV6-5|TRBJ1-2|12|-
TGTGCCAGCAGGGACACTAACTATGGCTACACCTTC
CASRDTNYGYTF
>few|TRBV28|TRBJ1-5|16|TRBD1
TGTGCCAGCAGTTCTCCCTCCGGGACAGGGGTACAGCCCCAGCATTTT
CASSSPSGTGVQPQHF
>-|TRBV29-1|TRBJ2-2|16|TRBD2
TGCAGCGCCACAAACGGACTAGGGGCGAACACCGGGGAGCTGTTTTTT
CSATNGLGANTGELFF
>-|TRBV5-1|TRBJ2-1|17|TRBD2
TGCGCCAGCAGCTGGGGACTAGCGGGGTCTCATTACAATGAGCAGTTCTTC
CASSWGLAGSHYNEQFF
>-|TRBV5-1|TRBJ2-2|15|-
TGCGCCAGCCAGGCGCGGGTATCGAACACCGGGGAGCTGTTTTTT
CASQARVSNTGELFF
>-|TRBV29-1|TRBJ2-1|13|TRBD2
TGCAGCGCTGATAGCGGGAGCGACAATGAGCAGTTCTTC
CSADSGSDNEQFF
>-|TRBV19|TRBJ1-2|13|-
TGTGCCAGTAGTAGATCGACAGTCTATGGCTACACCTTC
CASSRSTVYGYTF
>once|TRBV15|TRBJ2-5|14|TRBD2
TGTGCCACCAGCGCTCGGGGGGTTTTGGAGACCCAGTACTTC
CATSARGVLETQYF
>-|TRBV28|TRBJ2-2|14|-
TGTGCCAGCACCCCCGGGCTAGCCGCCGGGGAGCTGTTTTTT
CASTPGLAAGELFF
>-|TRBV29-1|TRBJ1-1|12|-
TGCAGCGTTTTTGACACATTCACTGAAGCTTTCTTT
CSVFDTFTEAFF
>-|TRBV4-3|TRBJ1-2|13|-
TGCGCCAGCAGTCCAAAGCGGAGCTATGGCTACACCTTC
CASSPKRSYGYTF
>-|TRBV4-2|TRBJ2-5|15|TRBD1
TGTGCCAGCAGCCAGCAAACAGGGGTCCGAGAGACCCAGTACTTC
CASSQQTGVRETQYF
>-|TRBV30|TRBJ1-4|14|-
TGTGCCTGGGACTCAGGGGCCCCCGTTGAAAAACTGTTTTTT
CAWDSGAPVEKLFF
>-|TRBV7-6|TRBJ2-2|16|TRBD2
TGTGCCAGCAGCTCCGGACTAGACCAACTCACCGGGGAGCTGTTTTTT
CASSSGLDQLTGELFF
>-|TRBV9|TRBJ1-3|16|TRBD1
TGTGCCAGCAGCGTAGACCCCAGGGGGTCTGGAAACACCATATATTTT
CASSVDPRGSGNTIYF
>-|TRBV29-1|TRBJ2-3|13|TRBD1
TGCAGCGTTAAGACAGGGGCGGCAGATACGCAGTATTTT
CSVKTGAADTQYF
>-|TRBV4-2|TRBJ2-2|19|TRBD2
TGTGCCAGCAGCCCAAGTCGTCTAGCGGGGGGGCAGACCACCGGGGAGCTGTTTTTT
CASSPSRLAGGQTTGELFF